These 25 T cell receptor beta chains were sequenced from one sample in a study of blood T cell repertoires in COVID-19. TCRdb's table, derived via immunoSEQ multiplex PCR, lists solely in-frame clones and lacks some. The sample lists around 70,000 clones; around 78% were seen once. The sequencing sample was made of peripheral blood. These receptors originate from a human donor in a cohort sampled during active COVID-19.

V usage is TRBV5-6 and J usage is TRBJ1-2, with D perhaps TRBD1 (5 bases). The V gene's germline CDR1 is SGHDT and CDR2 YYEEEE. Trimming shortened V by 2 bases and J by 8 bases, and 10 bases separated the two germline ends. This CDR3 has 12 amino acids. CDR3 nucleotide sequence: TGTGCCAGCAGCTTAACAGGACGCGGCTACACCTTC. It yields the protein CASSLTGRGYTF.

This clone occurred a few times. The chain carries TRBV7-6 and TRBJ2-5, with a possible D match to TRBD2 (6 bases). V was clipped by 0 bases and J by 4 bases, with 12 bases between them. The CDR3 has 15 residues. Looked up from germline, CDR1 is SGHVS and CDR2 is FNYEAQ. This CDR3 reads CASSLAQSAGETQYF. The DNA of the CDR3 is TGTGCCAGCAGCTTAGCGCAATCAGCGGGAGAGACCCAGTACTTC.

The V and J genes are TRBV19 and TRBJ2-7; a possible D gene is TRBD2 (6 bases). Trimming pared 3 bases from V and 0 bases from J, leaving 12 bases between. The CDR3 extends over 15 amino acids. From germline, CDR1 is LNHDA and CDR2 SQIVND (reference sequence). The CDR3 here is CASSIAGPNSYEQYF. CDR3 in DNA: TGTGCCAGTAGTATTGCGGGACCGAACTCCTACGAGCAGTACTTC.

The V gene is TRBV10-3, the J gene TRBJ2-2, with 9 bases identical to TRBD2. Trimming at V came to 11 bases and at J to 4 bases, leaving 8 bases not matched to a gene. This CDR3 has 14 residues. CDR1 and CDR2 from the germline V gene are ENHRY and SYGVKD. The CDR3 DNA sequence: TGTGCCTCCCGGACTAGCGCGGGCACCGGGGAGCTGTTTTTT. Residues: CASRTSAGTGELFF.

V usage is TRBV18 and J usage is TRBJ2-1, with 7 bases identical to TRBD1. Germline-derived CDR1 and CDR2 are KGHSH and LQKENI. This CDR3 has 14 residues. V gave up 5 bases and J gave up 8 bases; unmatched junction bases: 9. The CDR3 DNA reads TGTGCCAGCTCATCGTTCCTAACAGGGGATGAGCAGTTCTTC. Protein sequence: CASSSFLTGDEQFF.

This clone was picked up a small number of times. V usage is TRBV19 and J usage is TRBJ2-7, with D maybe TRBD2 (5 bases). Germline loops: CDR1 LNHDA, CDR2 SQIVND (reference sequence). V was clipped by 2 bases and J by 4 bases, with 15 bases between them. CDR3 length: 15 amino acids. The CDR3 nucleotides read TGTGCCAGTAGTATAAAAAAGGAAGGAGGATACGAGCAGTACTTC. Translating it yields CASSIKKEGGYEQYF.

The genes are TRBV30 and TRBJ1-1, with D tentatively TRBD1 (5 bases). Germline loops: CDR1 GTSNPN, CDR2 SVGIG (reference sequence). This CDR3 spans 13 amino acids. The V and J ends lost 5 bases and 9 bases respectively, with 19 bases between them. Here the CDR3 DNA reads TGTGCCTGGGGCCCGGTGGGTAGACAGAAAGCTTTCTTT. Translation: CAWGPVGRQKAFF.

This chain links TRBV6-5 with TRBJ2-7; D unresolved. This CDR3 is 15 amino acids long. V lost 2 bases and J 0 bases, leaving 11 bases between the germline ends. Germline CDR1 MNHEY, CDR2 SVGAGI. The CDR3 loop is CASSYKSPSSYEQYF. The CDR3 nucleotides are TGTGCCAGCAGTTACAAGTCGCCCAGCTCCTACGAGCAGTACTTC.

The CDR3 loop reads CASSPADEKLFF. For the CDR3, the DNA is TGTGCCAGTAGTCCCGCGGATGAAAAACTGTTTTTT. The V and J genes are TRBV19 and TRBJ1-4, with D unclear. The V end was cut by 5 bases, the J end by 6 bases, with 7 bases between. There are 12 residues in the CDR3. Germline lookup yields CDR1 LNHDA and CDR2 SQIVND (reference sequence).

The chain combines TRBV18 with TRBJ2-7; TRBD2 matches 13 bases. The CDR3 has 15 residues. CDR1 and CDR2 (germline): KGHSH, LQKENI. J gave up 7 bases and V 3 bases, and 6 bases lay outside the gene matches. CDR3 in amino acids: CASSPVGLAGTEQYF. In DNA form, the CDR3 reads TGTGCCAGCTCACCGGTGGGACTAGCGGGAACTGAGCAGTACTTC.

This clone was recorded a few times. In DNA, the CDR3 is TGTGCCAGCAACCGACCGGGACTGGGTTCACCCCTCCACTTT. Protein: CASNRPGLGSPLHF. The V and J genes are TRBV6-5 and TRBJ1-6; D might be TRBD1 (5 bases). CDR3 length equals 14 residues. CDR1 is MNHEY, CDR2 SVGAGI, per germline. With 7 bases removed from V and 9 bases from J, the gap between germline ends came to 16 bases.

The rearrangement joins TRBV4-2 to TRBJ1-2; 9 bases are a match to TRBD1. Germline V gene sequence: CDR1 LGHNA, CDR2 YNFKEQ. The junction had 5 bases not matched to a gene; V was cut back by 1 base and J by 2 bases. The CDR3 is 16 amino acids. CDR3 region: CASSQALTGGNYGYTF. The CDR3 region has the DNA TGTGCCAGCAGCCAAGCCCTCACAGGGGGCAACTATGGCTACACCTTC.

The rearrangement joins TRBV3-1 (or the pseudogene TRBV3-2) to TRBJ1-2, with D tentatively TRBD1 (5 bases). The CDR3 spans 12 residues. The V gene's germline CDR1 is LGHDT and CDR2 YNNKEL (reference sequence). V was cut by 3 bases and J by 6 bases, with 8 bases left in between. CDR3 nucleotides: TGTGCCAGCAGCCAGACAGATAATGGCTACACCTTC. Translation gives CASSQTDNGYTF.

CDR3 in amino acids: CASSPRLGDSYEQYF. In nucleotides, the CDR3 is TGTGCCAGCAGTCCGAGGTTAGGGGATTCCTACGAGCAGTACTTC. The V gene is TRBV27, the J gene TRBJ2-7, with D possibly TRBD1 on 5 matching bases. Germline V gives CDR1 MNHEY, CDR2 SMNVEV (reference sequence). The V gene lost 5 bases and the J gene lost 1 base, with 15 bases spanning the gap. There are 15 residues in the CDR3.

The V gene is TRBV10-3, the J gene TRBJ2-7; 7 bases match TRBD1. After removal of 3 bases from V and 0 bases from J, the junction contained 5 bases not matched to a gene. The CDR3 runs 15 residues. Germline CDR1 and CDR2: ENHRY and SYGVKD. The CDR3 DNA reads TGTGCCATCAGTGACGACAGGGCCGTCTCCTACGAGCAGTACTTC. Translating gives CAISDDRAVSYEQYF.

The V gene is TRBV7-2, the J gene TRBJ1-2, with a weak D call TRBD1 (6 bases). The V gene lost 1 base and the J gene lost 8 bases, with 14 bases spanning the gap. The V gene's germline CDR1 is SGHTA and CDR2 FQGNSA. This CDR3 is built from 14 residues. The CDR3 loop reads CASSLDSGDKGYTF. DNA for the CDR3: TGTGCCAGCAGCTTAGACTCAGGGGATAAGGGCTACACCTTC. The full variable domain, its missing parts supplied by reference TRBV7-2 and TRBJ1-2, is GAGVSQSPSNKVTEKGKDVELRCDPISGHTALYWYRQSLGQGLEFLIYFQGNSAPDKSGLPSDRFSAERTGGSVSTLTIQRTQQEDSAVYLCASSLDSGDKGYTFGSGTRLTVV.

This chain uses TRBV19 with TRBJ2-1; TRBD2 matches at 7 bases. This CDR3 contains 15 residues. Losses at the gene ends were 7 bases for V and 5 bases for J; bases not matched to a gene: 11. Germline V gene data show CDR1 as LNHDA and CDR2 as SQIVND (reference sequence). CDR3 residues: CASTTQAGSNNEQFF. CDR3 in DNA: TGTGCCAGTACTACCCAAGCGGGATCTAACAATGAGCAGTTCTTC.

J is TRBJ2-1 and V is TRBV2; 10 bases align to TRBD2. The CDR3 spans 16 residues. V shed 7 bases, J shed 4 bases, and the junction held 10 bases outside the gene matches. CDR1 is SNHLY and CDR2 is FYNNEI in the germline V gene. The CDR3 protein is CASIIRTSGIYNEQFF. CDR3 DNA sequence: TGTGCCAGCATTATAAGGACTAGCGGAATTTACAATGAGCAGTTCTTC.

The CDR3 here is CASSLGGGSQMNTEAFF. In nucleotides, the CDR3 is TGTGCCAGCAGCTTGGGGGGCGGCAGCCAGATGAACACTGAAGCTTTCTTT. The rearrangement links TRBV5-4 to TRBJ1-1, with D maybe TRBD1 (5 bases). The CDR3 covers 17 residues. Trimming left V 0 bases short and J 0 bases short, with 15 bases between. Germline loops: CDR1 SGHNT, CDR2 YYREEE (reference sequence). The entire variable domain, with the rest obtained from reference TRBV5-4 and TRBJ1-1, is as follows: ETGVTQSPTHLIKTRGQQVTLRCSSQSGHNTVSWYQQALGQGPQFIFQYYREEENGRGNFPPRFSGLQFPNYSSELNVNALELDDSALYLCASSLGGGSQMNTEAFFGQGTRLTVV.

This chain connects TRBV2 to TRBJ2-1; D may be TRBD1 (7 bases). Trimming left V 4 bases short and J 3 bases short, with 10 bases between. The CDR3 runs to 14 residues. The germline V gene encodes CDR1 SNHLY and CDR2 FYNNEI. DNA for the CDR3: TGTGCCAGCAGTGGCGGGACAGTCTACAATGAGCAGTTCTTC. It specifies CASSGGTVYNEQFF.

The V gene is TRBV6-2 or TRBV6-3, the J gene TRBJ1-1, with 12 bases fitting TRBD1. Germline CDR1 MNHEY, CDR2 SVGEGT. Trimming took 3 bases from V and 4 from J; bases not matched to a gene: 6. CDR3 length: 16 residues. The CDR3 DNA reads TGTGCCAGCAGTTATGGGACAGGGGGCTGGGTCACTGAAGCTTTCTTT. This sequence encodes CASSYGTGGWVTEAFF.

V is TRBV29-1 and J is TRBJ2-7; D is undetermined. CDR3 size: 12 residues. V was trimmed by 3 bases and J by 1 base, leaving 7 bases between them. Germline CDR1 and CDR2: SQVTM and ANQGSEA. CDR3 protein: CSVESVSYEQYF. The CDR3 bases are TGCAGCGTTGAGTCCGTGTCCTACGAGCAGTACTTC.

This sequence joins TRBV6-2 or TRBV6-3 and TRBJ2-7; 8 positions agree with TRBD2. Germline V gene lookup returns CDR1 MNHEY and CDR2 SVGEGT. The CDR3 extends over 14 amino acids. Germline trimming cut 7 bases from V and 2 bases from J; bases unmatched to any gene: 7. The CDR3 loop reads CASTPTSEAYEQYF. CDR3 bases: TGTGCCAGCACCCCGACTAGCGAGGCCTACGAGCAGTACTTC.

The V gene is TRBV30, the J gene TRBJ2-1; no reliable D call. This CDR3 comprises 12 residues. Trimming took off 0 bases at V and 7 bases at J, with 7 bases between the two ends. Per germline, CDR1 GTSNPN and CDR2 SVGIG (reference sequence). The CDR3 spells CAWSVVENEQFF. The CDR3 nucleotides read TGTGCCTGGAGTGTAGTCGAGAATGAGCAGTTCTTC.

The chain employs TRBV5-1 and TRBJ1-3, with TRBD1 matching 8 bases. Germline CDR1 and CDR2: SGHRS and YFSETQ. This CDR3 spans 18 amino acids. The V segment lost 0 bases and the J segment 0 bases; nucleotides outside the gene matches: 8. CDR3 DNA sequence: TGCGCCAGCAGCTTGGCCCCCTCAGGGGGCGACTCTGGAAACACCATATATTTT. Its translation is CASSLAPSGGDSGNTIYF.